The clone carrying this T cell receptor beta chain appeared many times. Its antigen remains unknown. Amplification of TCR beta CDR3 regions used RNA as the template. HTBI primers were used for first-round RT-PCR of the TCR CDR3. TCRdb itself ran the multiplex PCR reads through MiXCR, one entry per CDR3 protein. Here the sample spans a few hundred thousand distinct CDR3 sequences, just under 25% being singletons. The data belong to a study of T cells in Graves' hyperthyroidism and ophthalmopathy. General study points: A model using 13 V-J features told ophthalmopathy apart from stable hyperthyroidism.

The sample was blood. The TCR comes from a man aged 50-60 years with Graves' hyperthyroidism.

As DNA, the CDR3 is TGTGCCAGCAGCTTAGGAGGGAACTCGTACAATGAGCAGTTCTTC. Translation: CASSLGGNSYNEQFF. J is TRBJ2-1 and V is TRBV7-2; maybe TRBD2 (5 bases). The germline gives CDR1 SGHTA, CDR2 FQGNSA. CDR3 length equals 15 residues. V was trimmed by 1 base and J by 4 bases, leaving 11 bases between them.